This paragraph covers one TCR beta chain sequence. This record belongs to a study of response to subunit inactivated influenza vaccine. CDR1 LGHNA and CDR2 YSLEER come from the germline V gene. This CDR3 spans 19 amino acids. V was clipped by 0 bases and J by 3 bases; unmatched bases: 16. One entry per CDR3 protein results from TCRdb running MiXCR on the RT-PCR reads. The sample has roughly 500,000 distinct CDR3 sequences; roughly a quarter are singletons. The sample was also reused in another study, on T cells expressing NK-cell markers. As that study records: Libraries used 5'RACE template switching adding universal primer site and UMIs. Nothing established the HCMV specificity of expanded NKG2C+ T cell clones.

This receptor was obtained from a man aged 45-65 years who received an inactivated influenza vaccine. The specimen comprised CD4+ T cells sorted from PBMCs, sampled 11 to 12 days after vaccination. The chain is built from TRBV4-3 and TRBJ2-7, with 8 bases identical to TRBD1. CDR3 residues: CASSQDGGTGTGFFYEQYF. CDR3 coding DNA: TGCGCCAGCAGCCAAGATGGGGGAACCGGGACAGGATTTTTCTACGAGCAGTACTTC.